The clone carrying this TCR beta chain was picked up a small number of times. What it recognizes is unknown. The data stem from a study of lymphopenia after photon versus proton radiotherapy. General study results and limits: A bigger post-nadir fall in TCR diversity correlated inversely with survival time in deceased patients. After lymphocyte nadir, photon-treated repertoires showed oligoclonal expansion, especially CD8+ Temra. Only patients who died were analyzed for survival; proton advantage is unproven. Proton therapy kept repertoires fairly stable, unlike photons, which gained effector/memory cells.

The CDR3 totals 12 residues. The ends were cut back, 2 bases at V and 5 bases at J, with 8 bases in the middle. Germline CDR1 SGHRS, CDR2 YFSETQ. Here immunoSEQ multiplex PCR was the method, and the copy in TCRdb shows in-frame clones only, minus some. The data hold some 42,000 clones, with over 75% observed a single time. Material: peripheral blood, obtained from a patient treated with proton-based radiotherapy. The sequence was collected from a woman in her 70s with pancreatic cancer. The rearrangement uses TRBV5-1 and TRBJ2-7; D not resolved. CDR3 sequence (DNA): TGCGCCAGCAGCTTCGGCCCCCACGAGCAGTACTTC. Residues: CASSFGPHEQYF.